This entry is about one T cell receptor (beta chain). The clone's antigen remains unknown. Base-call qualities are not available, and no considerably larger clone is one nucleotide away. Libraries were constructed by the immunoSEQ multiplex PCR assay. For the multiplex PCR, a mixture combining 60 forward primers for TCR Vbeta segments and 13 reverse primers for TCR Jbeta segments was used. The CDR3 region of rearranged TCR beta genes was amplified from genomic DNA with a multiplex PCR assay. The Illumina HiSeq System was used to sequence the amplified TCR beta libraries as 87-base-pair reads. The authors' pipeline ran thus. A later analysis tallied 70 million to 100 million unique TCR beta chains across the 640 or so repertoires, and some 12 million of those chains were shared by two or more donors. Raw reads were error-corrected and collapsed into unique sequences by a nearest-neighbor algorithm in which closely related sequences were merged to remove PCR and sequencing errors. CDR3 sequences were aligned to IMGT reference sequences to assign V, D and J gene segments. Each retained sequence needed at least a six-nucleotide match to both a V gene segment and a J gene segment. Rearrangements were classified as productive when the CDR3 lacked stop codons and remained in frame with V and J, and all other rearrangements were classified as non-productive. Following IMGT convention, CDR3 was defined as the stretch from the second conserved V-encoded cysteine up to the conserved J-encoded phenylalanine. In an earlier analysis of some 550 of the donors, sequences lacking an unambiguous match to a single V gene segment were excluded. In an earlier analysis of some 590 of the donors, V segments were called functional above 56.7% productive rearrangements and were called segregating when the between-donor standard deviation exceeded 5%. A statistical classification framework was built to diagnose cytomegalovirus status from the catalog of TCR beta chain sequences. V and J gene assignment, in a later analysis, came from comparing TCR nucleotide sequences with IMGT/GENE-DB human TR gene sequences. The TCRdist pipeline was used in a later analysis to assign CDR3 sequences and most-parsimonious VDJ recombination scenarios. In a later analysis, each TCR beta chain was defined by its CDR3 amino acid sequence together with its V-gene family, and reads lacking a unique V-gene family were excluded. To address suspected cross-contamination and a sequencing artifact, a later analysis removed roughly 580 highly shared, low-generation-probability nucleotide sequences. A later analysis calculated a clonal expansion index for each public chain from normalized within-repertoire ranks of inferred template counts. In a later analysis, generation probabilities were computed using a VDJ recombination model fitted to out-of-frame rearrangements, and the results were checked against IGoR. A later analysis scored TCR-TCR, TCR-HLA and TCR-CMV co-occurrence with hypergeometric tests, applying a repertoire-size bias correction to TCR pairs. In a later analysis, false discovery rates were estimated by permuting HLA or CMV assignments 20 times. In a later analysis, co-occurring TCRs were grouped using DBSCAN, with TCRdist sequence similarity added in when clustering inside HLA-allele-positive subsets. Repertoires with fewer than 30,000 or more than 120,000 public chains, plus five repertoires with anomalous nucleotide sharing, were excluded from co-occurrence clustering. In TCRdb, the immuneACCESS table is reduced to in-frame sequences with V and J assigned. These tables do not hold every clone; where another copy was compared, an unresolved V gene accounts for under half, and the others remain unexplained. The DNA gave D and trimming, while V, J and clone size come from that table. Present in this sample are about 130,000 clones, 80% of which were seen just once. In total, the top ten clones hold roughly 5% of the sample.

These data are taken from a study of cytomegalovirus exposure and HLA in healthy donors (dated by TCRdb to the late 2010s). Concerning the study at large: According to an earlier analysis of several hundred of the donors, 150 million to 200 million T cells yielded over 100 million unique TCR beta sequences and around 280 Gb of sequence data. Four to six DR-DQ haplotypes were handled as single units for association and clustering, since linkage in the cohort was strong. Among the approximately 420 genotyped donors, around 81% belonged to the genetic ancestry cluster associated with self-reported Caucasian donors. Roughly 300 gigabases of sequencing data and around 90 million unique TCR sequences made up an early release that covered under 750 HLA-typed donors. Donor age, sex, ethnicity and CMV serostatus were collected together with the repertoire data. The T cell repertoires of around 730 subjects were profiled by immunosequencing and related to cytomegalovirus serostatus. A later analysis re-analyzed previously published TCR beta repertoires from 666 donors and added high-resolution HLA genotyping to study TCR occurrence patterns. Among around 400 genotyped donors of the cohort, an average of approximately 250,000 unique TCR beta nucleotide sequences were sequenced per donor, around 20% of them non-productive. All discovery cohort repertoires had been generated on a single sequencing platform. In the later analysis, no new phenotypic data were used to find candidate immune exposures; instead, reliance was placed on TCR beta sequences and their occurrence across donors. To predict cytomegalovirus infection status, the study brought together high-throughput TCR immunosequencing, statistical association of individual TCRs with disease status, and machine learning. A separate validation cohort of over a hundred different subjects was used in addition to the roughly 700-subject first cohort. Both class I and class II loci were covered by HLA typing, at four-digit resolution. The study was designed to test whether signatures of past pathogen exposure could be identified by cataloging public T cell receptors. The number of typed donors differed by locus: about 629-630 for A, B, C, DRB1 and DQB1; roughly 510 for DQA1; approximately 600 for DPA1; and approximately 450 for DPB1. To decide whether each TCR beta V gene segment behaved as functional or pseudogenic, an earlier analysis of approximately 600 of the donors relied on high-throughput TCR beta sequencing. A later genetic analysis used genome-wide SNP genotypes for about 60% of the roughly 700 donors, treating that subset as a discovery cohort. Results and caveats for the whole study, not just this receptor: The study listed around 160 TCR beta chains as associated with cytomegalovirus. The only immune exposure information available for the cohort was CMV serostatus. It was suggested by the authors that the approach could potentially be generalized to other disease states and immunological phenotypes. In a later analysis, the rate of TCR association differed among HLA loci, with DRB1 alleles having the most associated TCRs and HLA-C alleles having the fewest. Specific HLA alleles were associated with 15,000 to 20,000 TCR beta sequences at a false discovery rate of 0.05 in a later analysis. Because counts were too low, about 18 rarely observed V segments, including chromosome 9 orphons, were excluded from the earlier analysis of 587 of the donors. According to a later analysis, parvovirus B19, influenza, CMV and Epstein-Barr virus appeared linked to several top co-occurrence clusters. The presence/absence analyses assumed that sequencing depth was roughly uniform across donors, and that assumption may not be true. This cohort had only TCR beta chains sequenced, and the lack of alpha or paired-chain data limited which features could be detected. Most TCR sequences were observed very rarely across donors, whereas some public TCRs were present in many individuals. In vitro tests confirmed that a few of the cytomegalovirus-associated TCR beta chains recognize cytomegalovirus antigens. Some IMGT-functional V segments, including TRBV6-2 and TRBV6-3, could not be told apart with the 87-base-pair reads, so those segments were excluded. According to a later genetic analysis, donors in an Asian-associated ancestry cluster had fewer N-insertions in productive TCRs than the approximately 670-donor mean. Linkage disequilibrium might explain the correlated functional status among segregating V segments, but an unknown experimental factor could not be ruled out. Assigning TCR associations to individual alleles was difficult when HLA alleles, especially DR and DQ, strongly co-occurred. In a later analysis, HLA-associated TCR beta chains were found to be more clonally expanded and to have lower generation probabilities than equally common non-associated chains. A further reported finding was that TCR beta sequences accurately predicted the HLA-A and HLA-B alleles for most subjects in the first cohort. Because HLA typing was missing for some donors at each locus, association tests included only the typed subset. In a later analysis, most CMV-associated TCR beta chains were found to appear HLA-restricted, with HLA associations seemingly driven largely by CMV exposure. In a later genetic analysis, a missense DCLRE1C variant was associated with V-gene and J-gene trimming of TCR beta chains, and the association was replicated in an independent cohort. A cluster of highly shared sequence variants was judged likely to be a technical artifact of the sequencing pipeline. Broadly in line with IMGT annotations, most TCR beta V segments showed up in productive rearrangements about 87% or about 30% of the time in an earlier analysis of 587 of the donors. Cytomegalovirus status was reported to be diagnosed by the classifier with high specificity and sensitivity in both the original and validation cohorts.

CDR1 and CDR2, per the germline V gene (reference sequence), are LNHNV and YYDKDF. The CDR3 runs 16 residues from the cysteine to the phenylalanine. Only CDR3 DNA remains: 48 bases, in frame from the first base. The germline V and J ends show losses of 5 bases and 4 bases respectively, and no gene match explains 11 bases of the junction. In total, roughly 710 healthy bone marrow donors made up the cohort. At the time of sampling, all cohort members were nominally healthy, though unrecorded immune exposures were likely present. The donor was CMV seronegative and was included in the group of hundreds of seronegative cohort members. A peripheral blood sample was collected from each donor, and TCR beta sequencing was performed on peripheral blood mononuclear cells. Genomic DNA extraction from the blood cell samples was performed with the Qiagen DNeasy Blood Extraction Kit.

Sequenced input: PBMCs. The V and J segments used are TRBV15 and TRBJ2-5; TRBD1 aligns with 9 central bases. The receptor's source is a man aged 30 to 39 in good health and CMV-seronegative. The CDR3 reads CATSERRTGGSETQYF. At the DNA level, the sequence is TGTGCCACCAGCGAGAGACGAACAGGGGGCTCAGAGACCCAGTACTTC.